Below, 8 T cell receptor beta chains from the same sample are listed, as sequenced in a study of blood T cell repertoires in COVID-19. The repertoire was sequenced with immunoSEQ multiplex PCR; TCRdb's copy has only in-frame clones and lacks some. The table includes under 250,000 clones, less than 90% detected once. The sequenced sample was peripheral blood. All receptors derive from a woman aged 60-75 years who had recovered from COVID-19.

The chain has TRBV9 and TRBJ2-3; TRBD1 is a possible D gene (7 bases). The CDR3 is made up of 15 amino acids. CDR1 and CDR2 from the germline V gene are SGDLS and YYNGEE. V lost 4 bases and J lost 3, with 15 bases in between. CDR3 sequence: CASSLTGEVTDTQYF. The CDR3 coding sequence is TGTGCCAGCAGCCTCACAGGGGAGGTGACAGATACGCAGTATTTT.

The chain has TRBV3-1 (or the pseudogene TRBV3-2) and TRBJ2-7; TRBD1 matches at 10 bases. J was trimmed by 5 bases and V by 5 bases; bases with no gene match: 9. Looked up from germline, CDR1 is LGHDT and CDR2 is YNNKEL (reference sequence). This CDR3 has 15 residues. The CDR3 sequence: CASSLRTGGVDEQYF. As DNA, the CDR3 is TGTGCCAGCAGCTTACGGACAGGGGGAGTGGACGAGCAGTACTTC.

The chain recombines TRBV3-1 (or the pseudogene TRBV3-2) with TRBJ2-3; TRBD2 agrees at 8 bases. This CDR3 has 17 residues. J lost 4 bases, V lost 0 bases, and 9 bases had no gene match. The V gene's germline CDR1 is LGHDT and CDR2 YNNKEL (reference sequence). For the CDR3, the DNA is TGTGCCAGCAGCCAAGATCTCGGGGGGGGGAGCCCAGATACGCAGTATTTT. Its protein product is CASSQDLGGGSPDTQYF.

CDR3 sequence: CASSPQTSGGAETQYF. Written as DNA, the CDR3 is TGTGCCAGCAGCCCTCAGACTAGCGGGGGGGCGGAGACCCAGTACTTC. The chain employs TRBV9 and TRBJ2-5; TRBD2 matches at 14 bases. V lost 4 bases to trimming and J lost 5 bases; unmatched junction nucleotides: 7. The V gene's germline CDR1 is SGDLS and CDR2 YYNGEE. The CDR3 is 16 amino acids.

The chain recombines TRBV5-4 with TRBJ2-2; 7 positions match TRBD2. This CDR3 contains 15 residues. Germline assignment: CDR1 SGHNT and CDR2 YYREEE (reference sequence). V trimming: 1 base; J trimming: 3 bases; junction bases outside the gene matches: 3. CDR3 DNA: TGTGCCAGCAGCTTGAAGCGGGGATACACCGGGGAGCTGTTTTTT. Translating gives CASSLKRGYTGELFF. Using reference TRBV5-4 and TRBJ2-2 for the parts outside the CDR3, the full variable domain is ETGVTQSPTHLIKTRGQQVTLRCSSQSGHNTVSWYQQALGQGPQFIFQYYREEENGRGNFPPRFSGLQFPNYSSELNVNALELDDSALYLCASSLKRGYTGELFFGEGSRLTVL.

J is TRBJ1-5 and V is TRBV15; 9 positions agree with TRBD1. Trimming at V came to 3 bases and at J to 2 bases, leaving 5 bases not matched to a gene. From germline, CDR1 is LNHNV and CDR2 YYDKDF (reference sequence). The CDR3 spans 16 residues. The CDR3 reads CATSSEQGAGNQPQHF. The CDR3, as DNA: TGTGCCACCAGCAGCGAACAGGGGGCTGGCAATCAGCCCCAGCATTTT.

CDR3 residues: CASSSRGTVNSPLHF. CDR3 nucleotide sequence: TGTGCCAGCAGTTCCAGGGGGACAGTCAATTCACCCCTCCACTTT. This rearrangement joins TRBV27 to TRBJ1-6; 7 bases align to TRBD1. The CDR3 spans 15 residues. CDR1 and CDR2 from the germline V gene are MNHEY and SMNVEV (reference sequence). V trimming: 4 bases; J trimming: 7 bases; junction bases outside the gene matches: 7.

The table lists this clone with a few counts. The gene calls are TRBV6-2 or TRBV6-3 and TRBJ2-7; 11 positions agree with TRBD1. Trimming at V came to 6 bases and at J to 1 base, leaving 8 bases not matched to a gene. The CDR3 runs to 16 residues. CDR1 is MNHEY and CDR2 is SVGEGT in the germline V gene. CDR3 loop: CASSRGQGARSYEQYF. CDR3 nucleotides: TGTGCCAGCAGCCGCGGACAGGGGGCGAGGTCCTACGAGCAGTACTTC.